This TCR beta chain was sequenced during a study of T cells after yellow fever vaccination (dated by TCRdb to the late 2010s). For the wider study: Libraries from fractions with low cell numbers were prepared with the SMART-Seq v4 Ultra Low Input RNA kit. Bulk PBMC replicates and cell subsets were isolated from blood drawn at multiple timepoints before and after both primary and secondary immunization. Bulk TCR alpha and beta repertoires were sequenced longitudinally to track T-cell clones before and after primary and booster YFV17D yellow fever vaccination. Two healthy male donors, one aged 18 to 30 and one aged 30 to 40 years, were included in the cohort.

Reading from cysteine to phenylalanine, the CDR3 counts 14 amino acids. The sequence is cut down to CDR3 DNA, 42 bases in frame from base 1. V is pared back by 3 bases and J by 4 bases, with 15 bases lying between the germline termini. Looking up the germline V gene yields CDR1 SQVTM and CDR2 ANQGSEA. This sample was sequenced with an Illumina NovaSeq 6000. TCR cDNA was made using 5'RACE template switching, a step that added a universal primer site and unique molecular identifiers. Priming of cDNA synthesis was performed from both the TCR alpha and TCR beta constant segments. Libraries were amplified in two PCR steps, with sample barcodes and sequencing adapters added in the second step. Sequencing of libraries was done on Illumina HiSeq 2500 (2x100 bp) or NovaSeq (2x150 bp). Processing in the source paper ran as follows. MIGEC was used to demultiplex reads and collapse the reads into UMI consensus sequences, and MiXCR was used for V(D)J alignment. Clonotypes responding to the vaccine were identified with edgeR on replicate PBMC samples, with the criteria of FDR below 0.01 and a log2 fold change above 5 up to day 15. CD4 or CD8 identity was assigned to each bulk clonotype according to whether the clonotype was present at higher abundance in the sequenced CD4 repertoire or the sequenced CD8 repertoire. TCRdb took the public reads, trimmed them with fastp at Q25, ran MiXCR for clone calling and kept in-frame beta chains. Every entry covers one CDR3 protein and lists the most common genes and DNA from its rows. The V and J calls shown here were made by TCRdb, not taken from the authors' results. The sample table contains around 300,000 distinct CDR3 sequences; only one count was recorded for 4.1% of them. The ten most abundant clones make up just under 25% of the sample.

This clonotype appeared many times. No cognate antigen has been identified for it. Base qualities are missing; no much larger clone stands one base away. General findings and caveats noted by the study authors: FACS-sorted repertoires could contain abundant contaminating clonotypes from the bulk population, so computational filtering was required. A small fraction of clonotypes showed up in both the CD4 and CD8 compartments, probably as a result of convergent recombination. Because only two donors were included in the study, the extent to which the findings can be generalized is limited. After the booster, most of the clones that had expanded following primary vaccination were detected again (about 95% of CD4 and around 88% of CD8), which suggests that memory was broadly maintained. The secondary T-cell response was weaker than the primary response but faster, peaking on day 5 instead of day 15.

Explained via the paper, the treatment or condition label denotes: live attenuated yellow fever vaccine strain. At each blood-draw timepoint, two biological replicates of bulk PBMCs were collected. A standard Ficoll-Paque protocol was used to isolate PBMCs from peripheral blood. TriZol was used to extract RNA from bulk PBMCs, CD4 and CD8 fractions, and dextramer-positive and dextramer-negative fractions. Sequenced material: PBMCs, taken 5 days after the yellow fever booster vaccination. Recombination linked TRBV29-1 to TRBJ1-1, and perhaps TRBD1 as D gene, on 6 matching bases. The sequence came from a man aged 18 to 29 who received the YFV17D yellow fever vaccine. The CDR3: CSVDTGGGFTEAFF. The base sequence is TGCAGCGTTGATACCGGGGGCGGTTTCACTGAAGCTTTCTTT.